This T cell receptor (beta chain) was sequenced during a study of shared clonotypes between healthy human individuals. Clones were sequenced by immunoSEQ multiplex PCR, and TCRdb holds only the in-frame ones, with some missing. The data hold about 470,000 clones, with more than 75% observed a single time. J was trimmed by 0 bases and V by 4 bases; bases with no gene match: 1. Germline CDR1 reads SQVTM; CDR2 reads ANQGSEA. This CDR3 is 16 amino acids long. Those who donated, Caucasian adults without exception, all lived in Nashville, Tennessee. About 84 million PBMCs supplied genomic DNA for unsorted samples.

The sequence came from a woman aged 40 to 49 in good health. Some clones in this sample may be carry-over from other donors' samples. V and J are TRBV29-1 and TRBJ2-1; 15 bases are a match to TRBD2. The specimen was PBMCs. This CDR3 reads CSVAGLAGGSYNEQFF. For the CDR3, the DNA is TGCAGCGTTGCGGGACTAGCGGGAGGCTCCTACAATGAGCAGTTCTTC.